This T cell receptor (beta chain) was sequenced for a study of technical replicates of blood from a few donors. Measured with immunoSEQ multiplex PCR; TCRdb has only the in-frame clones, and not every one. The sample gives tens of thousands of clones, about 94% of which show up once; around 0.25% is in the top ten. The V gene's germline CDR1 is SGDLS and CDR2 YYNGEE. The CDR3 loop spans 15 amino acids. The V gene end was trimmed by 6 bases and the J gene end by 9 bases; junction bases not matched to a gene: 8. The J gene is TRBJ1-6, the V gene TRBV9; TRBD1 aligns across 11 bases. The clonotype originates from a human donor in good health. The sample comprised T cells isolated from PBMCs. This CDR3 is CASTPEGTGGSPLHF. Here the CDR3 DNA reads TGTGCCAGCACTCCTGAGGGGACAGGGGGTTCACCCCTCCACTTT.